There are a few counts of the clone carrying this T cell receptor (beta chain). Its antigen is undetermined. This entry comes from a study of response to subunit inactivated influenza vaccine. One entry per CDR3 protein results from TCRdb running MiXCR on the RT-PCR reads. The data show about 780,000 distinct CDR3 sequences, approximately 18% seen once. Study-wide points: The authors proposed limited new T cell recruitment per seasonal influenza vaccination.

The CDR3 spans 15 residues. The V and J genes are TRBV21-1 and TRBJ1-5; the table's TRBD1 call for D was not verified on the DNA. TRBV21-1 constitutes a pseudogene. Sequenced material: PBMCs from blood, taken 5 days after vaccination. The source is a man aged 45-60 years who received an inactivated influenza vaccine. The CDR3 DNA reads as TGTGCCAGCAGGGGGGGAAATCTTAGCAATCAGCCCCAGCATTTT. Protein product: CASRGGNLSNQPQHF.